This T cell receptor (beta chain) was sequenced during a study of blood T cell repertoires in COVID-19. TCRdb keeps only in-frame clones here, not all; method: immunoSEQ multiplex PCR. The sample has about 280,000 clones; less than 90% are singletons. CDR3 length equals 13 residues. J lost 4 bases, V lost 6 bases, and 6 bases had no gene match. The receptor was isolated from a human donor in a cohort sampled during active COVID-19. Sequenced: peripheral blood. The chain uses TRBV12-3 or TRBV12-4 and TRBJ2-7; 7 bases align to TRBD1. The CDR3 region has the DNA TGTGCCAGCAGGGGAGACAGGGCTTACGAGCAGTACTTC. It yields the protein CASRGDRAYEQYF.